In its sample, the clone carrying this T cell receptor (beta chain) was seen once. Repertoires were generated with immunoSEQ multiplex PCR, while TCRdb's copy carries only in-frame clones and drops some. The top ten clones hold 0.3% to 0.4% of a sample with 2 million to 2.5 million clones, approximately 95% of them seen once. CDR3 length equals 14 residues. Germline values: CDR1 ENHRY, CDR2 SYGVKD. J was trimmed by 0 bases and V by 9 bases; bases with no gene match: 5. This record comes from a study of shared clonotypes between healthy human individuals. Material for sequencing was naive CD4+ T cells from PBMCs. Noted subset: CD45RA+ positively selected. This receptor was obtained from a man aged 18 to 29 in good health. Some clones in this sample may be carry-over from other donors' samples. V is TRBV10-3 and J is TRBJ1-5, with TRBD1 matching over 7 bases. The CDR3 DNA reads TGTGCCATAGGGACAGCCTATAGCAATCAGCCCCAGCATTTT. Amino acids: CAIGTAYSNQPQHF.